This is a list of T cell receptor beta chains from one sample in a study of identical twins. TCRdb ran MiXCR on the 5' RACE reads and lists one entry per CDR3 protein. This table holds 250,000 to 350,000 distinct CDR3 sequences, under 9.5% found once. These sequences were also reported in another study, on yellow fever vaccine responses in identical twins.

The sequencing sample was made of memory (CD45RO+) T cells sorted from blood. These TCRs come from a woman aged 18-29 years in good health. CDR3s include the opening cysteine and the closing phenylalanine or tryptophan. Fields, in order: D gene, V gene, clone size, J gene, CDR3 length, CDR3 DNA, CDR3 protein. D genes are given only for firm matches. Not all rows give a size; the values are once, few, many and, for expanded clones, a class.

TRBD2	TRBV7-6	.	TRBJ2-7	18	TGTGCCAGCAGCTTAGCGCCAAGCGGGAGTGGAGTAACCTACGAGCAGTACTTC	CASSLAPSGSGVTYEQYF
.	TRBV6-1	many	TRBJ1-5	15	TGTGCCAGCAGCACCGGTATGCTTAGCAATCAGCCCCAGCATTTT	CASSTGMLSNQPQHF
TRBD2	TRBV15	.	TRBJ2-3	18	TGTGCCACCAGCAGAGATCCCCCGGGGCGGGAGGGGGATGATACGCAGTATTTT	CATSRDPPGREGDDTQYF
.	TRBV6-4	many	TRBJ2-7	14	TGTGCCAGCAGTGAGAATCAGGACTCCTACGAGCAGTACTTC	CASSENQDSYEQYF
.	TRBV7-9	many	TRBJ1-3	14	TGTGCCAGCAGCCCCGAGGGGGTCGGAAACACCATATATTTT	CASSPEGVGNTIYF
.	TRBV12-3/TRBV12-4	.	TRBJ2-1	16	TGTGCCAGCCTGTTAAAAGGGGGGAGACCTATAGGGGAGCAGTTCTTC	CASLLKGGRPIGEQFF
.	TRBV5-1	.	TRBJ2-2	14	TGCGCCAGTCACACCGGGTCCAACACCGGGGAGCTGTTTTTT	CASHTGSNTGELFF
TRBD2	TRBV28	many	TRBJ2-1	18	TGTGCCAGCAGCCTGTCTCCGGGACTAGGCACCCTATGGGGTGAGCAGTTCTTC	CASSLSPGLGTLWGEQFF
.	TRBV6-1	many	TRBJ2-5	14	TGTGCCAGCAGTGTTTCCCCAGCGCAAGAGACCCAGTACTTC	CASSVSPAQETQYF
.	TRBV5-6	.	TRBJ2-7	15	TGTGCCAGCAGCTGGACAGCCCCGGGCTTTTACGAGCAGTACTTC	CASSWTAPGFYEQYF
TRBD2	TRBV29-1	medium-sized	TRBJ2-5	12	TGCAGCGTTGAAGAACTAGCGGAGACCCAGTACTTC	CSVEELAETQYF
TRBD1	TRBV5-1	many	TRBJ1-1	14	TGCGCCAGCAGCTCGGGACAGGTGAACACTGAAGCTTTCTTT	CASSSGQVNTEAFF
.	TRBV6-1	.	TRBJ1-1	14	TGTGCCACCTCCTCATACAGCCTGAACACTGAAGCTTTCTTT	CATSSYSLNTEAFF
.	TRBV29-1	.	TRBJ1-3	11	TGCAGCGTTGCCCACGGAAACACCATATATTTT	CSVAHGNTIYF
.	TRBV2	many	TRBJ2-5	11	TGTGCCAGCAACCGACGAGAGACCCAGTACTTC	CASNRRETQYF
TRBD2	TRBV2	.	TRBJ2-5	15	TGTGCCAGCTCTAGGGCTAGCGGGGGGAGAGAGACCCAGTACTTC	CASSRASGGRETQYF
.	TRBV12-3/TRBV12-4	few	TRBJ2-2	16	TGTGCCAGCACCATCGGGGGACACTCGAACACCGGGGAGCTGTTTTTT	CASTIGGHSNTGELFF
TRBD1	TRBV9	.	TRBJ2-1	16	TGTGCCAGCAGTATGATGACAGGGTTCCCCTACAATGAGCAGTTCTTC	CASSMMTGFPYNEQFF
.	TRBV14	many	TRBJ1-4	15	TGTGCCAGCAGCCAAGGATTAGCAACTAATGAAAAACTGTTTTTT	CASSQGLATNEKLFF
.	TRBV5-1	.	TRBJ2-2	15	TGCGCCAGCAGCTTTGCCTCTCCTTACACCGGGGAGCTGTTTTTT	CASSFASPYTGELFF
.	TRBV5-1	many	TRBJ1-5	15	TGCGCCAGCAGCACCGCGGGAGGGGCGAATCAGCCCCAGCATTTT	CASSTAGGANQPQHF
.	TRBV15	many	TRBJ2-1	12	TGTGCCACCGCGGGGTATCGGAATGAGCAGTTCTTC	CATAGYRNEQFF